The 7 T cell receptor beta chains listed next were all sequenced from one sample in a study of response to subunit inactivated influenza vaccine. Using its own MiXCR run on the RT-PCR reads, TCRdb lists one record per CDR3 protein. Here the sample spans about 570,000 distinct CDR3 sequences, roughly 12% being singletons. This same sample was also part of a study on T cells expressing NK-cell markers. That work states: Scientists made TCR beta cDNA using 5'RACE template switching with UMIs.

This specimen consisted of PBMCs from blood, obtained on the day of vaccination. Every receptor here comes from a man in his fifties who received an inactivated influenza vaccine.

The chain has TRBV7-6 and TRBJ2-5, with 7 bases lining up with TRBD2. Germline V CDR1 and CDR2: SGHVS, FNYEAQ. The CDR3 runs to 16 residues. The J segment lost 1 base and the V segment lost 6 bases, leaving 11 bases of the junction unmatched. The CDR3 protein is CASRGGDPRGQETQYF. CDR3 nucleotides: TGTGCCAGCAGGGGGGGGGACCCGCGGGGCCAAGAGACCCAGTACTTC.

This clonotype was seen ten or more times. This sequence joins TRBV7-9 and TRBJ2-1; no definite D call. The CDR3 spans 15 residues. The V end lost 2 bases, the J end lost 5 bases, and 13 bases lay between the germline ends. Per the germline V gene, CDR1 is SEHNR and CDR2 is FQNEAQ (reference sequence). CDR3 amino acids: CASSLFSGHNNEQFF. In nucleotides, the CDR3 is TGTGCCAGCAGCTTATTCTCCGGGCACAACAATGAGCAGTTCTTC.

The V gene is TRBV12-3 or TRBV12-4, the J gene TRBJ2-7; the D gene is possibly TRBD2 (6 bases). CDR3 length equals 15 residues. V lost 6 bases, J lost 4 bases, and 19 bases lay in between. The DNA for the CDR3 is TGTGCCAGCAGACCAGGCAAGGCGGGAAGGTACGAGCAGTACTTC. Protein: CASRPGKAGRYEQYF.

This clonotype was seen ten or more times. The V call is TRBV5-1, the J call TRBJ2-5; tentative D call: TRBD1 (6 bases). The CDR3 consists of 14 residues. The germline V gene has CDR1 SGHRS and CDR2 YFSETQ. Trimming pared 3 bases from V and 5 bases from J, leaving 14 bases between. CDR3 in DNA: TGCGCCAGCAGCTGGGGGACAAAAGGGGAGACCCAGTACTTC. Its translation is CASSWGTKGETQYF.

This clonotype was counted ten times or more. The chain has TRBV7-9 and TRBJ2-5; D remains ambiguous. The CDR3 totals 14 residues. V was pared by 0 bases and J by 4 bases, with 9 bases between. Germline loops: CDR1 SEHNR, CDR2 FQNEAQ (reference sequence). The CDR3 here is CASSLAGLGETQYF. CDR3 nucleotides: TGTGCCAGCAGCTTAGCAGGGCTGGGAGAGACCCAGTACTTC. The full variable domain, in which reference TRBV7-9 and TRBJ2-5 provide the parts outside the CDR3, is DTGVSQNPRHKITKRGQNVTFRCDPISEHNRLYWYRQTLGQGPEFLTYFQNEAQLEKSRLLSDRFSAERPKGSFSTLEIQRTEQGDSAMYLCASSLAGLGETQYFGPGTRLLVL.

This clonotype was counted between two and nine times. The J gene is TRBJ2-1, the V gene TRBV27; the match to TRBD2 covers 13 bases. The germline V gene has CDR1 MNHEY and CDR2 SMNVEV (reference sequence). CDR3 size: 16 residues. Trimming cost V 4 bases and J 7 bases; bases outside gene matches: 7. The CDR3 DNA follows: TGTGCCAGCAGTTCTCCTGAGGGACTAGCGGGAAATGAGCAGTTCTTC. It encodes CASSSPEGLAGNEQFF.

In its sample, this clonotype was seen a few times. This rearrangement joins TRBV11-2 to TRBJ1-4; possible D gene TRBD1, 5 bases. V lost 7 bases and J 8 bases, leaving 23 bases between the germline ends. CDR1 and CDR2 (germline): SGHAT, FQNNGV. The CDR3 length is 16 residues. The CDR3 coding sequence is TGTGCCAGCACCAAAACTCGGGGCTTCGCGGGAGAAAAACTGTTTTTT. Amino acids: CASTKTRGFAGEKLFF.